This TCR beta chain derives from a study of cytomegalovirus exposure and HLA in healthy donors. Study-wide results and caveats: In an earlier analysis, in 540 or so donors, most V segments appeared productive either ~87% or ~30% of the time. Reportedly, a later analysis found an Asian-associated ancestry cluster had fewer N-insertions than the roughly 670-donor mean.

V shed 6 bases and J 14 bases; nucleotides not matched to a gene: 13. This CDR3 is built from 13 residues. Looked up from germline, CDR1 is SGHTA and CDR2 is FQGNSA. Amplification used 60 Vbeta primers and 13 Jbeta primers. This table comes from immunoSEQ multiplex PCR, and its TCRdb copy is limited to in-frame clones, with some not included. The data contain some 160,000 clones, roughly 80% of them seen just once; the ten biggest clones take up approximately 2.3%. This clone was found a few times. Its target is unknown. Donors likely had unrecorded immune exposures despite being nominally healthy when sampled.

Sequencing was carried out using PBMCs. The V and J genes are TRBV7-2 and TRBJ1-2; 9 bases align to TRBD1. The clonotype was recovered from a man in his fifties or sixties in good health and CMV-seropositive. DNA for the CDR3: TGTGCCAGCAGTTCCGGGACAGGGCCCTCTTGGACCTTC. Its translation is CASSSGTGPSWTF.